This TCR beta chain appears in the sequencing data of a study of cytotoxic CD8 clonotypes in ibrutinib-treated CLL. Study-level findings and limits: Once treatment began, public clonotypes, which were uncommon, contracted or stayed stable.

About this clone: As yet, its antigen is unknown.

The source of about 2 micrograms of genomic DNA for TCR beta libraries was cryopreserved PBMCs. Some clones are missing from TCRdb's copy, which holds only in-frame ones; the method was immunoSEQ multiplex PCR. The profile shows hundreds of thousands of clones, around 66% of them singletons. This CDR3 comprises 14 residues. This sequence was found in a human donor with chronic lymphocytic leukemia. The sample here was PBMCs, taken after 36 months of ibrutinib treatment. V usage is TRBV21-1 and J usage is TRBJ2-7; the DNA was not compared with TRBD2, the D call given in the table. TRBV21-1 is a listed pseudogene. The CDR3 nucleotides read TGTGCCAGCAGGTCCGGGGGTTTAAGATACGAGCAGTACTTC. Encoded protein: CASRSGGLRYEQYF.